The 25 T cell receptor beta chains reported below all come from one sample, sequenced in a study of T cells in Graves' hyperthyroidism and ophthalmopathy. The investigators amplified TCR beta CDR3 regions from RNA transcripts. HTBI primers were used for first-round RT-PCR of the TCR CDR3. One entry per CDR3 protein results from TCRdb running MiXCR on the multiplex PCR reads. The repertoire holds about 550,000 distinct CDR3 sequences, with about a fifth as singletons. Material for sequencing was blood. Source of these receptors: a man aged 18 to 30 with Graves' hyperthyroidism.

This clonotype was picked up many times. V gene TRBV6-2 or TRBV6-3 combines with J gene TRBJ2-7, with D uncertain. Trimming shortened V by 4 bases and J by 6 bases, and 10 bases separated the two germline ends. The CDR3 totals 12 residues. Germline loops: CDR1 MNHEY, CDR2 SVGEGT. CDR3 amino acids: CASSFSATEQYF. DNA of the CDR3: TGTGCCAGCAGTTTTTCAGCGACCGAGCAGTACTTC.

V usage is TRBV5-6 and J usage is TRBJ2-7, with TRBD1 matching 8 bases. Unmatched junction bases numbered 7, after V lost 7 bases and J lost 4 bases. CDR3 length: 13 residues. Germline V lookup: CDR1 SGHDT, CDR2 YYEEEE. CDR3 sequence: CASSDRADYEQYF. CDR3 nucleotide sequence: TGTGCCAGCTCGGACAGGGCGGATTACGAGCAGTACTTC.

V and J are TRBV24-1 and TRBJ2-2, with 7 bases lining up with TRBD2. Trimming at V came to 3 bases and at J to 6 bases, leaving 6 bases not matched to a gene. The CDR3 is 15 amino acids. CDR1 and CDR2 (germline): KGHDR, SFDVKD. CDR3 residues: CATSDQAGRAGELFF. CDR3 coding DNA: TGTGCCACCAGTGATCAGGCGGGGAGGGCCGGGGAGCTGTTTTTT.

The chain carries TRBV20-1 and TRBJ1-1; D remains unclear. The V end lost 2 bases, the J end lost 1 base, and 8 bases lay between the germline ends. CDR3 length equals 13 residues. CDR1 and CDR2 from the germline V gene are DFQATT and SNEGSKA (reference sequence). CDR3 bases: TGCAGTGCTAGACAGGATACGAACACTGAAGCTTTCTTT. This sequence encodes CSARQDTNTEAFF.

The chain combines TRBV7-8 with TRBJ2-2, with 11 bases lining up with TRBD2. V trimming: 4 bases; J trimming: 7 bases; junction bases outside the gene matches: 8. This CDR3 has 16 amino acids. Germline assignment: CDR1 SGHVS and CDR2 FQNEAQ. In DNA form, the CDR3 reads TGTGCCAGCAGCTACCGACTAGCGGGACTCTTCGGGGAGCTGTTTTTT. Its translation is CASSYRLAGLFGELFF. Combining the CDR3 with reference TRBV7-8 and TRBJ2-2 gives the whole variable domain GAGVSQSPRYKVAKRGQDVALRCDPISGHVSLFWYQQALGQGPEFLTYFQNEAQLDKSGLPSDRFFAERPEGSVSTLKIQRTQQEDSAVYLCASSYRLAGLFGELFFGEGSRLTVL.

J is TRBJ1-1 and V is TRBV5-1; no clear D gene. Trimming removed 1 base at V and 9 bases at J, with 16 bases between. The CDR3 is 14 amino acids. The germline CDR1 and CDR2 sequences are SGHRS and YFSETQ. The CDR3 reads CASSLMFTETQAFF. DNA of the CDR3: TGCGCCAGCAGCTTGATGTTCACGGAAACGCAAGCTTTCTTT.

This chain uses TRBV30 with TRBJ2-7; D unclear. The V and J ends lost 4 bases and 1 base respectively, with 17 bases between them. The CDR3 totals 15 residues. Looked up from germline, CDR1 is GTSNPN and CDR2 is SVGIG (reference sequence). As DNA, the CDR3 is TGTGCCTGGAACTCGTACCCGGACGGATCCTACGAGCAGTACTTC. Its translation: CAWNSYPDGSYEQYF.

This clonotype was counted once. The rearrangement uses TRBV28 and TRBJ1-2; unclear D gene. This CDR3 is built from 14 residues. The V gene's germline CDR1 is MDHEN and CDR2 SYDVKM. Trimming took off 3 bases at V and 2 bases at J, with 10 bases between the two ends. CDR3 bases: TGTGCCAGCAGTTTTCTTCGGGGAAACTATGGCTACACCTTC. This encodes CASSFLRGNYGYTF.

This clonotype was seen at least ten times. This may come from a read error, since a much larger clone is one base off. The chain uses TRBV12-3 or TRBV12-4 and TRBJ2-5; TRBD2 matches at 7 bases. V lost 2 bases and J lost 7; bases outside the gene matches: 16. The CDR3 runs 17 residues. The CDR3 is CASSLKVQAGLAGTQYF. The CDR3, as DNA: TGTGCCAGCAGTTTAAAAGTCCAAGCGGGGTTGGCGGGGACCCAGTACTTC.

This clonotype was seen at least ten times. V usage is TRBV6-1 and J usage is TRBJ2-6; D gene uncertain. CDR3 length: 14 amino acids. With 4 bases removed from V and 0 bases from J, the gap between germline ends came to 4 bases. Looked up from germline, CDR1 is MNHNS and CDR2 is SASEGT. DNA for the CDR3: TGTGCCAGCAGTGTGGACTCTGGGGCCAACGTCCTGACTTTC. It yields the protein CASSVDSGANVLTF.

At least ten counts were recorded for this clonotype. The chain uses TRBV7-7 and TRBJ2-7; no definite D call. Germline CDR1 SSHAT, CDR2 FNYEAQ (reference sequence). The CDR3 is made up of 13 amino acids. V gave up 2 bases and J gave up 5 bases, with 10 bases separating them. CDR3 in DNA: TGTGCCAGCAGCTTACGGGTTGGGGACGAGCAGTACTTC. Its protein is CASSLRVGDEQYF.

V usage is TRBV28 and J usage is TRBJ2-3, with TRBD1 as a possible D gene (5 bases). The V end was cut by 11 bases, the J end by 0 bases, with 9 bases between. There are 12 residues in the CDR3. From germline, CDR1 is MDHEN and CDR2 SYDVKM. The CDR3 is CAVRASTDTQYF. CDR3 nucleotides: TGTGCCGTCAGGGCTAGCACAGATACGCAGTATTTT.

This clonotype has ten or more counts. The chain links TRBV27 to TRBJ1-1; TRBD1 is a possible D gene (5 bases). From germline, CDR1 is MNHEY and CDR2 SMNVEV (reference sequence). V lost 6 bases to trimming and J lost 0 bases, with 11 bases between them. The CDR3 is 14 amino acids. The CDR3 sequence: CASSPWGLNTEAFF. CDR3 nucleotide sequence: TGTGCCAGCAGCCCCTGGGGGTTGAACACTGAAGCTTTCTTT.

This chain joins TRBV28 and TRBJ2-7; D may match TRBD1 or TRBD2 (5 bases each). CDR1 and CDR2 from the germline V gene are MDHEN and SYDVKM. The CDR3 runs to 15 residues. Trimming left V 4 bases short and J 2 bases short, with 15 bases between. CDR3 sequence reads: CASSWTGAGTYEQYF. The CDR3 nucleotides are TGTGCCAGCAGTTGGACCGGGGCAGGAACCTACGAGCAGTACTTC.

This clonotype has only a few counts. The rearrangement links TRBV5-1 to TRBJ1-1; 7 bases match TRBD1. Germline assignment: CDR1 SGHRS and CDR2 YFSETQ. V was pared by 5 bases and J by 4 bases, with 11 bases of the junction left unmatched. There are 15 residues in the CDR3. The DNA for the CDR3 is TGCGCCAGCAGTTTTACAGGGGTGGAGAGCACTGAAGCTTTCTTT. Its protein product is CASSFTGVESTEAFF.

This clonotype showed up just a few times. This rearrangement joins TRBV13 to TRBJ1-1; D possibly corresponds to TRBD1 (6 bases). The CDR3 has 13 residues. V gave up 5 bases and J gave up 1 base, with 8 bases separating them. Germline assignment: CDR1 PRHDT and CDR2 FYEKMQ (reference sequence). CDR3 region: CASSMDRNTEAFF. The CDR3 region has the DNA TGTGCCAGCAGCATGGACAGGAACACTGAAGCTTTCTTT. Full variable domain (missing parts from reference TRBV13 and TRBJ1-1): AAGVIQSPRHLIKEKRETATLKCYPIPRHDTVYWYQQGPGQDPQFLISFYEKMQSDKGSIPDRFSAQQFSDYHSELNMSSLELGDSALYFCASSMDRNTEAFFGQGTRLTVV.

This clonotype was counted at least ten times. The chain combines TRBV28 with TRBJ1-1; D gene unclear. Germline assignment: CDR1 MDHEN and CDR2 SYDVKM. The CDR3 runs to 11 residues. V was trimmed by 5 bases and J by 12 bases, leaving 13 bases between them. The CDR3 DNA is TGTGCCAGCAGTCCTCACGATAGGACTTTCTTT. Amino acids: CASSPHDRTFF. Looking up the rest from reference TRBV28 and TRBJ1-1 gives the full variable domain: DVKVTQSSRYLVKRTGEKVFLECVQDMDHENMFWYRQDPGLGLRLIYFSYDVKMKEKGDIPEGYSVSREKKERFSLILESASTNQTSMYLCASSPHDRTFFGQGTRLTVV.

The chain joins TRBV11-2 to TRBJ2-7; 14 bases line up with TRBD2. Trimming removed 4 bases from V and 6 bases from J; junction bases left unmatched: 8. CDR3 length equals 16 residues. In germline, CDR1 is SGHAT, CDR2 FQNNGV. The CDR3: CASSSTGLAGGIEQYF. The DNA for the CDR3 is TGTGCCAGCAGCTCTACAGGACTAGCGGGAGGAATCGAGCAGTACTTC.

This clonotype appeared many times. The chain links TRBV28 to TRBJ2-7; 12 bases match TRBD1. With V trimmed by 7 bases and J by 5 bases, 6 bases remained unmatched. Germline V gene lookup returns CDR1 MDHEN and CDR2 SYDVKM. The CDR3 totals 14 residues. The CDR3 spells CASIGTGGFHEQYF. The DNA of the CDR3 is TGTGCCAGCATCGGGACAGGGGGCTTCCACGAGCAGTACTTC.

Many counts were recorded for this clonotype. The V and J genes are TRBV5-1 and TRBJ1-1, with D possibly being TRBD1 (5 bases). CDR1 SGHRS and CDR2 YFSETQ come from the germline V gene. The V end was cut by 4 bases, the J end by 0 bases, with 13 bases between. The CDR3 covers 15 residues. The CDR3 loop reads CASSQGHSLNTEAFF. CDR3 nucleotides: TGCGCCAGCAGCCAGGGTCACTCTTTGAACACTGAAGCTTTCTTT.

This sequence joins TRBV28 and TRBJ2-5; D may be TRBD2 (7 bases). Deletions cut 4 bases from V and 4 bases from J, with 19 bases between. Germline V gene lookup returns CDR1 MDHEN and CDR2 SYDVKM. This CDR3 spans 16 amino acids. For the CDR3, the DNA is TGTGCCAGCAGTTCACCTGGGGGGGGGGGGCGAGAGACCCAGTACTTC. Translating it yields CASSSPGGGGRETQYF.

About this clonotype itself: Given a much more abundant clone one base away, this may be a read error. V usage is TRBV11-2 and J usage is TRBJ1-3; possibly TRBD1 for D (5 bases). V was clipped by 5 bases and J by 3 bases, with 14 bases between them. The CDR3 covers 15 residues. From germline, CDR1 is SGHAT and CDR2 FQNNGV. The CDR3 here is CASSTGRGNGNTIYF. The CDR3 DNA is TGTGCCAGCAGCACCGGAAGGGGAAATGGAAACACCATATATTTT.

In its sample, this clonotype was seen many times. The rearrangement joins TRBV6-1 to TRBJ1-1; D is unresolved. This CDR3 comprises 12 residues. Germline V lookup: CDR1 MNHNS, CDR2 SASEGT. V was pared by 6 bases and J by 1 base, with 6 bases between. The CDR3 sequence is CASRSGNTEAFF. The CDR3 nucleotides read TGTGCCAGCAGATCGGGGAACACTGAAGCTTTCTTT.

This clonotype was found a few times. The V gene is TRBV20-1, the J gene TRBJ1-1, with a tentative D call TRBD1 (5 bases). This CDR3 has 14 amino acids. Germline V gene sequence: CDR1 DFQATT, CDR2 SNEGSKA (reference sequence). The ends were cut back, 5 bases at V and 4 bases at J, with 17 bases in the middle. CDR3 residues: CSAGRSGRGTEAFF. The CDR3 DNA sequence: TGCAGTGCTGGTAGATCAGGGCGAGGCACTGAAGCTTTCTTT.

This clonotype was seen many times. The chain uses TRBV6-5 and TRBJ1-5; D possibly corresponds to TRBD1 (5 bases). This CDR3 contains 14 residues. The V gene's germline CDR1 is MNHEY and CDR2 SVGAGI. The V gene lost 5 bases and the J gene lost 6 bases, with 14 bases spanning the gap. The chain's CDR3 is CASSHKTGTQPQHF. The CDR3 DNA reads TGTGCCAGCAGTCACAAGACGGGGACTCAGCCCCAGCATTTT.